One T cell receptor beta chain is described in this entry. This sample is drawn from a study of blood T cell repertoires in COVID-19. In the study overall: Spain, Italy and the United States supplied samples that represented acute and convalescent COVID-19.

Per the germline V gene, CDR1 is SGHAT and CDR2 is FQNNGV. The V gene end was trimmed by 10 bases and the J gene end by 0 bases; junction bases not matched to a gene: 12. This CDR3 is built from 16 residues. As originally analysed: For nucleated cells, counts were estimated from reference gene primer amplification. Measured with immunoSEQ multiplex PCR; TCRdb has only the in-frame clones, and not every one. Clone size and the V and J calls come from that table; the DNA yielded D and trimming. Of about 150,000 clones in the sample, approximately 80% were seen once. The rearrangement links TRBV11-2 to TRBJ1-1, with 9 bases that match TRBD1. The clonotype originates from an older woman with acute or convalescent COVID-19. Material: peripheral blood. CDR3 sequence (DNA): TGTGCCACCACCTCCGGGACAGGGACTATGAACACTGAAGCTTTCTTT. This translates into CATTSGTGTMNTEAFF.